These T cell receptor beta chains were read from a single sample in a study of cytomegalovirus exposure and HLA in healthy donors. TCRdb's copy holds only in-frame clones and misses some; the assay was immunoSEQ multiplex PCR. Of over 150,000 clones listed, 80% were seen once; the top ten hold 1%. Sequenced material: PBMCs. These receptors were taken from a woman between 45 and 65 years old in good health and CMV-seropositive. Both conserved end residues are part of each CDR3. D genes are given only for firm matches. Clone size, where shown, is once, few, many, or a class for clones that have expanded.

j_call clone_size d_call v_call cdr3_nt cdr3_aa
TRBJ1-5 . TRBD1 TRBV7-2 TGTGCCAGCAGCATATCCGGGACAGGGTCCAATCAGCCCCAGCATTTT CASSISGTGSNQPQHF
TRBJ1-6 . . TRBV9 TGTGCCAGCAGCGTAGGGGGGGGCGCCTATAATTCACCCCTCCACTTT CASSVGGGAYNSPLHF
TRBJ1-2 . TRBD1 TRBV2 TGTGCCAGCAGAATATTTGGGACAGGGGCTAACTATGGCTACACCTTC CASRIFGTGANYGYTF
TRBJ2-7 . . TRBV7-2 TGTGCCAGCAGCTTAGTATTATTTGTTTCGTACGAGCAGTACTTC CASSLVLFVSYEQYF
TRBJ1-6 . . TRBV4-1 TGCGCCAGCAGCCAACCCGCAGGGTCCTATAATTCACCCCTCCACTTT CASSQPAGSYNSPLHF
TRBJ2-7 . . TRBV18 TGTGCCAGCTCACCACCGGGGCACCCTTTGGTAGAGCAGTACTTC CASSPPGHPLVEQYF
TRBJ1-2 . TRBD1 TRBV7-9 TGTTCCAGCAGCCTTAGTGGGGGACAGGAAATCTTCTATGGCTACACCTTC CSSSLSGGQEIFYGYTF
TRBJ1-1 . . TRBV10-3 TGTGCCATCAGCCGTGAGAGGAACACTGAAGCTTTCTTT CAISRERNTEAFF
TRBJ1-1 . TRBD1 TRBV15 TGTGCCACCAGCAGGGACAGGGCGAGCACTGAAGCTTTCTTT CATSRDRASTEAFF
TRBJ2-7 . . TRBV9 TGTGCCAGCAGCGTAGGCTCTAGGAACGAGCAGTACTTC CASSVGSRNEQYF
TRBJ2-7 . TRBD1 TRBV27 TGTGCCAGCAGTTTTTTAGGGACAGGAGCCTACGAGCAGTACTTC CASSFLGTGAYEQYF
TRBJ1-2 . TRBD1 TRBV28 TGTGCCAGCAGTTCACAGGGGATCGGCTACACCTTC CASSSQGIGYTF
TRBJ1-5 . TRBD1 TRBV2 TGTGCCAGCAGTCTGGACAGGAGCAATCAGCCCCAGCATTTT CASSLDRSNQPQHF
TRBJ2-2 . TRBD1 TRBV6-5 TGTGCCAGCAGGCTAGGGACAGATTACACCGGGGAGCTGTTTTTT CASRLGTDYTGELFF
TRBJ2-7 . TRBD1 TRBV11-1 TGTGCCAGCAGCTCATGGACAGGGTTCTCCTACGAGCAGTACTTC CASSSWTGFSYEQYF
TRBJ1-1 . . TRBV29-1 TGCAGCGTTCTTTCTGATGCCGGTGATCAAAAAGCTTTCTTT CSVLSDAGDQKAFF
TRBJ1-5 . TRBD1 TRBV10-3 TGTGCCATCAGTGACTACAGGGGGAATCAGCCCCAGCATTTT CAISDYRGNQPQHF
TRBJ1-2 . TRBD1 TRBV28 TGTGCCAGCAGTCCTCCACAACCCGGGACAGGAAACTATGGCTACACCTTC CASSPPQPGTGNYGYTF
TRBJ2-7 once . TRBV5-8 TGTGCCAGCAGCCCACGGCCAGGGCCCTACGAGCAGTACTTC CASSPRPGPYEQYF
TRBJ2-7 . . TRBV28 TGTGCCAGCAGTTACGATGACAGGTTCTCCTACGAGCAGTACTTC CASSYDDRFSYEQYF
TRBJ2-6 . TRBD2 TRBV15 TGTGCCACCAGCAGGCGGGGGGGATCCTCTGGGGCCAACGTCCTGACTTTC CATSRRGGSSGANVLTF
TRBJ1-4 . . TRBV7-9 TGTGCCAGCAGCACGACAGATAATGAAAAACTGTTTTTT CASSTTDNEKLFF
TRBJ1-1 . . TRBV10-3 TGTGCCATCAGTGAAGGGGGGGTGGGGAGCACTGAAGCTTTCTTT CAISEGGVGSTEAFF
TRBJ2-7 . . TRBV5-1 TGCGCCAGCACACGGGACTTCTCCTCCGAGCAGTACTTC CASTRDFSSEQYF
TRBJ1-2 . TRBD1 TRBV5-6 TGTGCCAGCAGCCCGGGGACAGGCAAGGTGGGCTACACCTTC CASSPGTGKVGYTF
TRBJ2-2 . TRBD1 TRBV7-6 TGTGCCAGCAGCTTGGGGACAGGGTCCGGGGAGCTGTTTTTT CASSLGTGSGELFF
TRBJ1-5 . . TRBV19 TGTGCCAGTAGTATAGCCGGGGGGAGCAATCAGCCCCAGCATTTT CASSIAGGSNQPQHF
TRBJ2-3 . TRBD2 TRBV5-1 TGCGCCAGCAGCCCATCCCTCGGGACTAGCGGGGGGGCTGCAGATACGCAGTATTTT CASSPSLGTSGGAADTQYF
TRBJ1-1 . TRBD1 TRBV5-6 TGTGCCAGCAGCGTGGACAGGGGGAGAACTGAAGCTTTCTTT CASSVDRGRTEAFF
TRBJ2-3 . . TRBV6-5 TGTGCCAGCAGACCCCCGGGGACAGATACGCAGTATTTT CASRPPGTDTQYF
TRBJ2-1 . TRBD2 TRBV9 TGTGCCAGCGCGGCCTCCGGGGGGTTGTTCTTC CASAASGGLFF
TRBJ2-7 . . TRBV7-8 TGTGCCAGCAGCAATCGTCAGGCGAACTACGAGCAGTACTTC CASSNRQANYEQYF
TRBJ1-2 . TRBD1 TRBV5-8 TGTGCCAGCAGCTACCGGGACAGGGGGGGTGGCTACACCTTC CASSYRDRGGGYTF